What follows are 19 T cell receptor beta chains derived from one specimen sequenced in a study of blood T cells in healthy people across ages. A sample-barcoded 5' primer and a J-beta primer mix were used in a second PCR of about 7 to 12 cycles. TCRdb reprocessed the 5' RACE reads via MiXCR and lists one record per CDR3 protein. The data contain 1.5 million to 2 million distinct CDR3 sequences, about 35% of them singletons. Sequencing was performed on blood. The receptors shown here come from a woman aged 25 to 39 in good health.

This clonotype was detected a few times. The V call is TRBV20-1, the J call TRBJ2-3, with a tentative D call TRBD2 (6 bases). Germline V CDR1 and CDR2: DFQATT, SNEGSKA (reference sequence). The CDR3 runs 14 residues. Trimming removed 4 bases at V and 5 bases at J, with 16 bases between. The CDR3 bases are TGCAGTGCTATAGCGGCACCCTTAAGAGATACGCAGTATTTT. It encodes CSAIAAPLRDTQYF.

The chain carries TRBV5-1 and TRBJ2-2, with 11 nucleotides matching TRBD1. The CDR3 sequence is 19 residues long. The V gene's germline CDR1 is SGHRS and CDR2 YFSETQ. With V trimmed by 0 bases and J by 3 bases, 10 bases remained unmatched. The CDR3 DNA is TGCGCCAGCAGCTTGGCTAAAGTGGACAGGGGGCTATACACCGGGGAGCTGTTTTTT. It encodes CASSLAKVDRGLYTGELFF. The full variable domain, rest sourced from reference TRBV5-1 and TRBJ2-2, is KAGVTQTPRYLIKTRGQQVTLSCSPISGHRSVSWYQQTPGQGLQFLFEYFSETQRNKGNFPGRFSGRQFSNSRSEMNVSTLELGDSALYLCASSLAKVDRGLYTGELFFGEGSRLTVL.

The chain links TRBV12-3 or TRBV12-4 to TRBJ1-5; perhaps TRBD1 as D (5 bases). The CDR3 has 22 amino acids. With 5 bases removed from V and 4 bases from J, the gap between germline ends came to 36 bases. The CDR3 reads CASSLSGLFYHPPGDLNQPQHF. For the CDR3, the DNA is TGTGCCAGCAGTCTATCCGGACTTTTTTATCACCCTCCGGGGGACCTTAATCAGCCCCAGCATTTT.

This clonotype occurred once. The chain joins TRBV5-1 to TRBJ2-3; 8 bases match TRBD2. Germline values: CDR1 SGHRS, CDR2 YFSETQ. The CDR3 length is 17 residues. V lost 5 bases to trimming and J lost 1 base; unmatched junction nucleotides: 12. CDR3 loop: CASRGGRSHRGTDTQYF. CDR3 nucleotide sequence: TGCGCCAGCAGGGGCGGGAGGTCCCACCGCGGCACAGATACGCAGTATTTT.

In this sample, this clonotype turned up a few times. This chain joins TRBV27 and TRBJ1-5; TRBD1 aligns across 7 bases. The CDR3 runs to 14 residues. Germline assignment: CDR1 MNHEY and CDR2 SMNVEV (reference sequence). The J segment lost 7 bases and the V segment lost 2 bases, leaving 5 bases of the junction unmatched. The CDR3 loop reads CASSLKGAGQPQHF. CDR3 coding DNA: TGTGCCAGCAGTTTAAAGGGGGCAGGGCAGCCCCAGCATTTT.

The chain is built from TRBV6-1 and TRBJ2-5, with D possibly being TRBD2 (6 bases). TRBJ2-7 matches the DNA end more closely, so the J call is doubtful. Germline V lookup: CDR1 MNHNS, CDR2 SASEGT. The CDR3 totals 13 residues. Written as DNA, the CDR3 is TGTGCCAGCATTAGCGGCAGAGGGGACGAGCAGTACTTC. This sequence encodes CASISGRGDEQYF.

The table lists this clonotype with a few counts. V is TRBV20-1 and J is TRBJ2-7, with a possible D match to TRBD1 (5 bases). Looked up from germline, CDR1 is DFQATT and CDR2 is SNEGSKA (reference sequence). This CDR3 has 13 amino acids. Trimming shortened V by 3 bases and J by 2 bases, and 11 bases separated the two germline ends. The CDR3 protein is CSARAAGTYEQYF. CDR3 nucleotides: TGCAGTGCTAGGGCAGCAGGGACCTACGAGCAGTACTTC.

The DNA for the CDR3 is TGCAGTGCTAGAGATGTGGGTGGCTATGGCTACACCTTC. Its protein product is CSARDVGGYGYTF. The chain uses TRBV20-1 and TRBJ1-2, with D unclear. The V and J ends lost 0 bases and 4 bases respectively, with 9 bases between them. The germline gives CDR1 DFQATT, CDR2 SNEGSKA (reference sequence). The CDR3 has 13 amino acids.

The rearrangement uses TRBV6-1 and TRBJ2-3, with 9 bases fitting TRBD2. This CDR3 comprises 17 residues. V gave up 3 bases and J gave up 1 base; unmatched junction bases: 8. In germline, CDR1 is MNHNS, CDR2 SASEGT. The CDR3 here is CASSDEWASGGTDTQYF. For the CDR3, the DNA is TGTGCCAGCAGTGATGAGTGGGCTAGCGGGGGCACAGATACGCAGTATTTT.

This clonotype has more than one count but fewer than ten. This rearrangement joins TRBV6-2 or TRBV6-3 to TRBJ1-2; 9 nucleotides line up with TRBD1. This CDR3 spans 15 amino acids. J was trimmed by 4 bases and V by 5 bases; bases with no gene match: 8. Germline lookup yields CDR1 MNHEY and CDR2 SVGEGT. Here the CDR3 DNA reads TGTGCCAGCAGTGTCCTTCGGGACAGGGTCTATGGCTACACCTTC. It specifies CASSVLRDRVYGYTF.

The rearrangement links TRBV3-1 to TRBJ1-2; D is uncertain. This CDR3 is 13 amino acids long. V gave up 0 bases and J gave up 4 bases, with 6 bases separating them. Germline V gene sequence: CDR1 LGHDT, CDR2 YNNKEL (reference sequence). CDR3 coding DNA: TGTGCCAGCAGCCAAGAACAGTGCTATGGCTACACCTTC. This codes for CASSQEQCYGYTF.

The gene calls are TRBV6-5 and TRBJ2-5; D uncertain. There are 12 residues in the CDR3. V was shortened by 7 bases and J by 2 bases, with 8 bases between the two germline ends. Germline V gene data show CDR1 as MNHEY and CDR2 as SVGAGI. In DNA, the CDR3 is TGTGCCAGCAACCCACCGCAAGAGACCCAGTACTTC. Encoded protein: CASNPPQETQYF.

The chain carries TRBV4-1 and TRBJ2-7, with no clear D. Germline V CDR1 and CDR2: MGHRA, YSYEKL. Deletions cut 1 base from V and 0 bases from J, with 10 bases between. This CDR3 has 15 residues. CDR3: CASSQGAAFSYEQYF. The CDR3 DNA reads TGCGCCAGCAGCCAAGGGGCAGCTTTCTCCTACGAGCAGTACTTC.

Only a few counts were recorded for this clonotype. The chain joins TRBV6-1 to TRBJ1-2; perhaps TRBD1 as D (6 bases). From germline, CDR1 is MNHNS and CDR2 SASEGT. The CDR3 consists of 13 residues. V lost 4 bases, J lost 4 bases, and 10 bases lay in between. The CDR3 DNA sequence: TGTGCCAGCAGTGTCGTGGACAGCTATGGCTACACCTTC. Translating gives CASSVVDSYGYTF.

In its sample, this clonotype was seen a few times. This CDR3 reads CASSYSTSGRGDTQYF. The CDR3 DNA reads TGTGCCAGCAGTTACTCTACTAGCGGGAGGGGAGATACGCAGTATTTT. The V call is TRBV6-6, the J call TRBJ2-3; 13 bases agree with TRBD2. The CDR3 extends over 16 amino acids. The junction had 2 bases not matched to a gene; V was cut back by 0 bases and J by 5 bases. CDR1 and CDR2 from the germline V gene are MNHNY and SVGAGI (reference sequence).

This clonotype was seen ten or more times. The rearrangement links TRBV7-9 to TRBJ2-1, with 11 bases aligning to TRBD1. The CDR3 is 13 amino acids. The V segment lost 5 bases and the J segment 8 bases; nucleotides outside the gene matches: 2. Germline CDR1 SEHNR, CDR2 FQNEAQ (reference sequence). The CDR3 spells CASSRTGGDEQFF. CDR3 nucleotide sequence: TGTGCCAGCAGCAGGACAGGGGGCGATGAGCAGTTCTTC. Based on the CDR3 plus reference TRBV7-9 and TRBJ2-1, the full variable domain is DTGVSQNPRHKITKRGQNVTFRCDPISEHNRLYWYRQTLGQGPEFLTYFQNEAQLEKSRLLSDRFSAERPKGSFSTLEIQRTEQGDSAMYLCASSRTGGDEQFFGPGTRLTVL.

Details on this clonotype: A much more abundant neighbour one base away suggests this may be a read error. The chain carries TRBV10-3 and TRBJ2-7; D is ambiguous. V was cut by 10 bases and J by 7 bases, with 20 bases left in between. The CDR3 is 13 amino acids. Germline CDR1 and CDR2: ENHRY and SYGVKD. CDR3 DNA sequence: TGTGCCACCGGCGGCTCTCCGATGGGGGAGCAGTACTTC. This codes for CATGGSPMGEQYF.

This clonotype has a handful of counts. The V and J genes are TRBV20-1 and TRBJ2-5; D perhaps matches TRBD2 (6 bases). The CDR3 has 12 amino acids. V lost 6 bases to trimming and J lost 6 bases, with 14 bases between them. CDR1 DFQATT and CDR2 SNEGSKA come from the germline V gene (reference sequence). The CDR3 nucleotides read TGCAGTGCCCGAATGGGGAGGCAGACCCAGTACTTC. It specifies CSARMGRQTQYF.

The gene calls are TRBV28 and TRBJ2-1; D is possibly TRBD1 or TRBD2 (6 bases each). The V gene's germline CDR1 is MDHEN and CDR2 SYDVKM. The V end was cut by 10 bases, the J end by 7 bases, with 20 bases between. The CDR3 is 14 amino acids. The DNA for the CDR3 is TGTGCCACTAGGGGGGACAACCTGGGTAATGAGCAGTTCTTC. It codes for CATRGDNLGNEQFF.